A single sample gave rise to the 25 T cell receptor beta chains below, sequenced in a study of T cells in tumors after PD-1 blockade. Data came from immunoSEQ multiplex PCR; TCRdb stores just in-frame clones and leaves some out. Among tens of thousands of clones listed, roughly 78% were seen once. Sample: PBMCs, taken before anti-PD-1 treatment. The source of these receptors is a human donor with basal cell carcinoma.

V usage is TRBV5-5 and J usage is TRBJ2-3; D is ambiguous. Looked up from germline, CDR1 is SGHKS and CDR2 is YYEKEE (reference sequence). Between the trimmed V and J ends, which lost 3 bases and 4 bases, there was a span of 9 bases. The CDR3 covers 13 residues. The CDR3 DNA is TGTGCCAGCAGCTCCCACCCTCCAGATACGCAGTATTTT. Translated: CASSSHPPDTQYF.

J is TRBJ1-5 and V is TRBV6-2 or TRBV6-3; the D is unclear. Trimming removed 4 bases at V and 0 bases at J, with 19 bases between. Germline V gene data show CDR1 as MNHEY and CDR2 as SVGEGT. The CDR3 has 18 amino acids. CDR3 in amino acids: CASSWLPPRGPSNQPQHF. CDR3 bases: TGTGCCAGCAGTTGGCTCCCCCCCCGGGGTCCTAGCAATCAGCCCCAGCATTTT.

The V gene is TRBV29-1, the J gene TRBJ1-5; TRBD1 might be the D (5 bases). The germline V gene has CDR1 SQVTM and CDR2 ANQGSEA. Trimming left V 6 bases short and J 0 bases short, with 15 bases between. This CDR3 is built from 15 residues. The CDR3 DNA follows: TGCAGCGTGGCGACAGAGGATCATAGCAATCAGCCCCAGCATTTT. It codes for CSVATEDHSNQPQHF.

The chain joins TRBV7-3 to TRBJ2-3; 12 bases line up with TRBD2. The CDR3 is made up of 19 amino acids. J gave up 6 bases and V 1 base, and 14 bases lay outside the gene matches. Germline V CDR1 and CDR2: SGHTA, FQGTGA. CDR3 coding DNA: TGTGCCAGCAGCTTAATAGGGTGGAGGACTAGCGGGGTGCTGGATACGCAGTATTTT. It yields the protein CASSLIGWRTSGVLDTQYF.

A few counts support this clone. J is TRBJ2-1 and V is TRBV7-2; 13 nucleotides line up with TRBD2. The junction had 8 bases not matched to a gene; V was cut back by 5 bases and J by 7 bases. Looked up from germline, CDR1 is SGHTA and CDR2 is FQGNSA. The CDR3 has 16 residues. DNA of the CDR3: TGTGCCAGCAGCCTCGACTGGACTAGCGGGAGAAATGAGCAGTTCTTC. Translated, it gives CASSLDWTSGRNEQFF. Based on the CDR3 plus reference TRBV7-2 and TRBJ2-1, the full variable domain is GAGVSQSPSNKVTEKGKDVELRCDPISGHTALYWYRQSLGQGLEFLIYFQGNSAPDKSGLPSDRFSAERTGGSVSTLTIQRTQQEDSAVYLCASSLDWTSGRNEQFFGPGTRLTVL.

This chain joins TRBV7-9 and TRBJ1-2, with TRBD1 matching 7 bases. The CDR3 is made up of 16 amino acids. Germline V gene lookup returns CDR1 SEHNR and CDR2 FQNEAQ (reference sequence). J lost 0 bases, V lost 4 bases, and 8 bases had no gene match. CDR3 nucleotide sequence: TGTGCCAGCAGCTGGAACGACAGGGAGGCTAACTATGGCTACACCTTC. Protein product: CASSWNDREANYGYTF.

This rearrangement joins TRBV5-4 to TRBJ2-1; 10 bases match TRBD2. Germline loops: CDR1 SGHNT, CDR2 YYREEE (reference sequence). The junction had 4 bases not matched to a gene; V was cut back by 4 bases and J by 0 bases. The CDR3 totals 16 residues. This CDR3 reads CASSPRTSGSYNEQFF. The CDR3 region has the DNA TGTGCCAGCAGCCCCCGGACTAGCGGCTCCTACAATGAGCAGTTCTTC.

This clone appeared a single time. The genes are TRBV4-2 and TRBJ1-2, with 7 positions matching TRBD1. The CDR3 spans 16 residues. In germline, CDR1 is LGHNA, CDR2 YNFKEQ. The V segment lost 0 bases and the J segment 5 bases; nucleotides outside the gene matches: 9. CDR3 residues: CASSQDRRDRVYGYTF. The CDR3 DNA sequence: TGTGCCAGCAGCCAAGATCGGCGGGACAGAGTGTATGGCTACACCTTC.

The chain is built from TRBV5-6 and TRBJ1-1; 7 bases fit TRBD1. Unmatched junction bases numbered 12, after V lost 3 bases and J lost 4 bases. The CDR3 is 16 residues long. Germline V gene data show CDR1 as SGHDT and CDR2 as YYEEEE. CDR3 protein: CASSSLRQGPGTEAFF. The CDR3 nucleotides are TGTGCCAGCAGCTCCCTTCGACAGGGACCGGGCACTGAAGCTTTCTTT. The variable domain in full, completed from reference TRBV5-6 and TRBJ1-1, reads DAGVTQSPTHLIKTRGQQVTLRCSPKSGHDTVSWYQQALGQGPQFIFQYYEEEERQRGNFPDRFSGHQFPNYSSELNVNALLLGDSALYLCASSSLRQGPGTEAFFGQGTRLTVV.

This clone has a handful of counts. CDR3 region: CASSPRPGTGFQPQHF. The CDR3 bases are TGTGCCAGTAGTCCTCGTCCCGGGACAGGGTTTCAGCCCCAGCATTTT. This chain links TRBV19 with TRBJ1-5; 9 nucleotides align to TRBD1. CDR1 is LNHDA and CDR2 is SQIVND in the germline V gene (reference sequence). V gave up 5 bases and J gave up 6 bases; unmatched junction bases: 11. The CDR3 is 16 amino acids. Full variable domain (rest looked up from reference TRBV19 and TRBJ1-5): DGGITQSPKYLFRKEGQNVTLSCEQNLNHDAMYWYRQDPGQGLRLIYYSQIVNDFQKGDIAEGYSVSREKKESFPLTVTSAQKNPTAFYLCASSPRPGTGFQPQHFGDGTRLSIL.

V is TRBV10-3 and J is TRBJ1-2, with 9 bases that match TRBD1. V shed 4 bases and J 13 bases; nucleotides not matched to a gene: 7. CDR1 is ENHRY, CDR2 SYGVKD, per germline. The CDR3 contains 12 residues. CDR3 nucleotides: TGTGCCATCAGTGGGGGACAGGGCAGCGGCACCTTC. It translates to CAISGGQGSGTF.

This chain uses TRBV19 with TRBJ2-2; 7 nucleotides match TRBD1. From germline, CDR1 is LNHDA and CDR2 SQIVND (reference sequence). The CDR3 loop spans 14 amino acids. V lost 4 bases, J lost 4 bases, and 3 bases stayed unmatched. CDR3 protein: CASSKRGLTGELFF. For the CDR3, the DNA is TGTGCCAGTAGTAAAAGGGGGCTCACCGGGGAGCTGTTTTTT. The full variable domain, with the rest looked up from reference TRBV19 and TRBJ2-2, is DGGITQSPKYLFRKEGQNVTLSCEQNLNHDAMYWYRQDPGQGLRLIYYSQIVNDFQKGDIAEGYSVSREKKESFPLTVTSAQKNPTAFYLCASSKRGLTGELFFGEGSRLTVL.

The chain has TRBV5-1 and TRBJ1-6; D gene uncertain. V lost 4 bases and J lost 0, with 14 bases in between. The CDR3 spans 17 residues. Germline V gene sequence: CDR1 SGHRS, CDR2 YFSETQ. CDR3 in DNA: TGCGCCAGCAGCGTTACCGCCAGCAGCTCCTATAATTCACCCCTCCACTTT. Its translation is CASSVTASSSYNSPLHF.

This sequence joins TRBV5-6 and TRBJ2-7; the D gene is possibly TRBD1 (6 bases). V lost 3 bases and J 6 bases, leaving 13 bases between the germline ends. Germline-derived CDR1 and CDR2 are SGHDT and YYEEEE. The CDR3 runs 13 residues. CDR3: CASSWDKLSEQYF. The CDR3 DNA reads as TGTGCCAGCAGCTGGGACAAACTGAGCGAGCAGTACTTC.

The chain links TRBV19 to TRBJ1-1, with a possible D match to TRBD1 (6 bases). Germline loops: CDR1 LNHDA, CDR2 SQIVND (reference sequence). CDR3 size: 15 residues. The V and J ends lost 4 bases and 2 bases respectively, with 14 bases between them. The CDR3 here is CASSTGADENTEAFF. The CDR3 coding sequence is TGTGCCAGTAGTACGGGGGCGGACGAAAACACTGAAGCTTTCTTT. The whole variable domain, remainder taken from reference TRBV19 and TRBJ1-1, is DGGITQSPKYLFRKEGQNVTLSCEQNLNHDAMYWYRQDPGQGLRLIYYSQIVNDFQKGDIAEGYSVSREKKESFPLTVTSAQKNPTAFYLCASSTGADENTEAFFGQGTRLTVV.

V is TRBV30 and J is TRBJ2-7, with 7 positions matching TRBD1. This CDR3 spans 16 amino acids. Germline CDR1 is GTSNPN and CDR2 is SVGIG (reference sequence). The junction had 10 bases not matched to a gene; V was cut back by 2 bases and J by 0 bases. CDR3 nucleotide sequence: TGTGCCTGGAGTACACCGGGACAGCTCTACTCCTACGAGCAGTACTTC. It codes for CAWSTPGQLYSYEQYF.

V is TRBV6-6 and J is TRBJ2-1, with 15 bases fitting TRBD2. There are 18 residues in the CDR3. The V gene's germline CDR1 is MNHNY and CDR2 SVGAGI (reference sequence). V trimming: 5 bases; J trimming: 7 bases; junction bases outside the gene matches: 12. The CDR3 region is CASSPGLAGGKVLNEQFF. Here the CDR3 DNA reads TGTGCCAGCAGTCCGGGACTAGCGGGAGGAAAGGTGCTGAATGAGCAGTTCTTC.

The rearrangement uses TRBV5-1 and TRBJ2-1; tentatively, D is TRBD1 or TRBD2 (5 bases each). V was pared by 0 bases and J by 3 bases, with 10 bases between. CDR3 size: 15 residues. The V gene's germline CDR1 is SGHRS and CDR2 YFSETQ. The CDR3 nucleotides are TGCGCCAGCAGCTTGGCCGTGGGGGACTACAATGAGCAGTTCTTC. This codes for CASSLAVGDYNEQFF.

V gene TRBV10-1 combines with J gene TRBJ2-7; 13 bases line up with TRBD2. Germline V CDR1 and CDR2: WNHNN, SYGVQD (reference sequence). Trimming cost V 3 bases and J 3 bases; bases outside gene matches: 8. The CDR3 sequence is 17 residues long. The CDR3 loop is CASSDPGLAGAYYEQYF. CDR3 nucleotides: TGCGCCAGCAGTGACCCCGGACTAGCGGGGGCCTACTACGAGCAGTACTTC.

This clone has a handful of counts. Germline is not matched at one junction end, which may reflect a read error. The rearrangement uses TRBV2 and TRBJ2-1; possible D gene TRBD2, 7 bases. Germline V gene sequence: CDR1 SNHLY, CDR2 FYNNEI. There are 19 residues in the CDR3. The DNA for the CDR3 is TGTCCCAGCAGTGAAGGGGGGGCGGGGGTGGGGAGCTCCTACAATGAGCAGTTCTTC. Translation gives CPSSEGGAGVGSSYNEQFF.

The sample holds a few counts of this clone. At one of its ends the junction is not consistent with the germline gene, which may arise from a read error. The V gene is TRBV15, the J gene TRBJ1-5, with a possible D match to TRBD1 (5 bases). The CDR3 is 14 residues long. Looked up from germline, CDR1 is LNHNV and CDR2 is YYDKDF (reference sequence). The CDR3 reads CATSRGGRVQLQHF. The CDR3 DNA reads TGTGCCACCAGCAGAGGGGGCAGGGTCCAGCTCCAGCATTTT.

The chain recombines TRBV19 with TRBJ2-1, with a tentative D call TRBD1 (6 bases). The CDR3 is 14 residues long. V was clipped by 3 bases and J by 3 bases, with 9 bases between them. Germline V CDR1 and CDR2: LNHDA, SQIVND (reference sequence). CDR3 nucleotides: TGTGCCAGTAGTATCTTGGACAGCTACAATGAGCAGTTCTTC. This encodes CASSILDSYNEQFF.

This clone was observed a handful of times. V usage is TRBV6-1 and J usage is TRBJ2-3, with a tentative D call TRBD1 (6 bases). The length of the CDR3 is 17 residues. Germline V gene data show CDR1 as MNHNS and CDR2 as SASEGT. Trimming removed 2 bases at V and 0 bases at J, with 15 bases between. The CDR3 sequence is CASSEILGQYSTDTQYF. For the CDR3, the DNA is TGTGCCAGCAGTGAAATATTGGGACAATATAGCACAGATACGCAGTATTTT.

The gene calls are TRBV5-4 and TRBJ2-3; D may be TRBD1 or TRBD2 (7 bases each). This CDR3 region has 16 residues. V was cut by 0 bases and J by 4 bases, with 15 bases left in between. Germline V lookup: CDR1 SGHNT, CDR2 YYREEE (reference sequence). The CDR3 DNA reads as TGTGCCAGCAGCTTGGGGGACTACCAGGGGGCAGATACGCAGTATTTT. This translates into CASSLGDYQGADTQYF.

The gene calls are TRBV5-4 and TRBJ2-7; D is unresolved. CDR3 length: 12 residues. Trimming cost V 0 bases and J 4 bases, with 5 bases left between them. CDR1 is SGHNT and CDR2 is YYREEE in the germline V gene (reference sequence). In DNA, the CDR3 is TGTGCCAGCAGCTTGGACACTTACGAGCAGTACTTC. This codes for CASSLDTYEQYF.